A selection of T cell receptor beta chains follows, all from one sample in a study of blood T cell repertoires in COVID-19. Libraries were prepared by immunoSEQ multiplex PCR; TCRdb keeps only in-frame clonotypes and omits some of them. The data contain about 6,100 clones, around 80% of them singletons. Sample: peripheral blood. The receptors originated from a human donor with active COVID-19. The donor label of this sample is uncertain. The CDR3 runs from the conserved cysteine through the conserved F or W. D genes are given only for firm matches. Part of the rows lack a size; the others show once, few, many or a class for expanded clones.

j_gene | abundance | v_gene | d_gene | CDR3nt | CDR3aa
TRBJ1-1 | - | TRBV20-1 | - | TGCAGTGCTAGTAGGAGTCGTAATGAAGCTTTCTTT | CSASRSRNEAFF
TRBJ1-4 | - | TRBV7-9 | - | TGTGCCAGCAGGGAGCTTAATGAAAAACTGTTTTTT | CASRELNEKLFF
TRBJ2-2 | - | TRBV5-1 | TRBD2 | TGCGCCAGCAGCTTGGGCGCTAGCGGGGGTTTCACCGGGGAGCTGTTTTTT | CASSLGASGGFTGELFF
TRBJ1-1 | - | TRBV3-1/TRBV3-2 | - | TGTGCCAGCAGCCAAGCAATTCCCAGGTCTGAAGCTTTCTTT | CASSQAIPRSEAFF
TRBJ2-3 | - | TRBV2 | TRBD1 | TGTGCCAGCAGAACACAGGGGGCTAGCACAGATACGCAGTATTTT | CASRTQGASTDTQYF
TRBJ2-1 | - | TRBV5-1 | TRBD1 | TGCGCCAGCTTGGGGGGACAGGGCTACAATGAGCAGTTCTTC | CASLGGQGYNEQFF
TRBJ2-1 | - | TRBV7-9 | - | TGTGCCAGCAGCTTAGGTTTGACTAGGGCCAATGAGCAGTTCTTC | CASSLGLTRANEQFF
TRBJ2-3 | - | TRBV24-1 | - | TGTGCCACCAGTGATTTTGACAACACAGATACGCAGTATTTT | CATSDFDNTDTQYF
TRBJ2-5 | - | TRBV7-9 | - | TGTGCCAGCAGAGGGGGGGCCGCTGAGACCCAGTACTTC | CASRGGAAETQYF
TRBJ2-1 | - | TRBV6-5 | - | TGTGCCAGCAGTTACTCTACCAGTGAGGCCTACAATGAGCAGTTCTTC | CASSYSTSEAYNEQFF
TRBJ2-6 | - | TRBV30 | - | TGTGCCTTTTCCCAGGGGACTGGGGCCAACGTCCTGACTTTC | CAFSQGTGANVLTF
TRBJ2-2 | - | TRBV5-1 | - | TGCGCCAGCAGGTATGAGGGAGCTACTGAAGGGACCGGGGAGCTGTTTTTT | CASRYEGATEGTGELFF
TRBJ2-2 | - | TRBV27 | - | TGTGCCAGCAGTTTGGCAGGGGTCTCGCCCGGGGAGCTGTTTTTT | CASSLAGVSPGELFF
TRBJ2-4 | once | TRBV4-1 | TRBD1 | TGCGCCAGCAGATCCGGGACAGTAGGAGGCATTCAGTACTTC | CASRSGTVGGIQYF
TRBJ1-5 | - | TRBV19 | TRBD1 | TGTGCCAGTAATAGGGGACAGTTGGGCAATCAGCCCCAGCATTTT | CASNRGQLGNQPQHF
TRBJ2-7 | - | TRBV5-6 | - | TGTGCCAGCAGCCCGGACCCAGGGGACACCTACGAGCAGTACTTC | CASSPDPGDTYEQYF
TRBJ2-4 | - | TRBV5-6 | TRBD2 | TGTGCCAGCAGCTCGGGACTAGCAGCAAACATTCAGTACTTC | CASSSGLAANIQYF
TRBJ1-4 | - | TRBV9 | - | TGTGCCAGCAGCGTAGGCGATGAAAAACTGTTTTTT | CASSVGDEKLFF
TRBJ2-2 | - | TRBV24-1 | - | TGTGCCACCAGTGTTAACAGGCCCGGGGAGCTGTTTTTT | CATSVNRPGELFF
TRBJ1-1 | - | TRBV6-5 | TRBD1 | TGTGCCAGCAGCTGGACAGGGAACACTGAAGCTTTCTTT | CASSWTGNTEAFF
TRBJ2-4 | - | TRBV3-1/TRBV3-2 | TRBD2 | TGTGCCAGCAGCCAGGGGACTAGCGGGAGGATAAACATTCAGTACTTC | CASSQGTSGRINIQYF
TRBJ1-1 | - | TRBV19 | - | TGTGCCACAACAGCCATGAACACTGAAGCTTTCTTT | CATTAMNTEAFF
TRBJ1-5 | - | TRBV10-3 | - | TGTGCCATCAGTGAGGGTCGCGGAGGGGATCAGCCCCAGCATTTT | CAISEGRGGDQPQHF
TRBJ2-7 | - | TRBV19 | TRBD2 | TGTGCCAGTAGTAGTGATAGCGGGGTCGAGCAGTACTTC | CASSSDSGVEQYF
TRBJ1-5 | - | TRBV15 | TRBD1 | TGTGCCACCAGCAGAGTCCCAGGACAGGGTTCCCAGAATCAGCCCCAGCATTTT | CATSRVPGQGSQNQPQHF
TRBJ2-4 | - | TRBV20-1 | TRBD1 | TGCAGTGCTAGTGCCGGGACAGGGTCATCCAAAAACATTCAGTACTTC | CSASAGTGSSKNIQYF
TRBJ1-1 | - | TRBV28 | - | TGTGCCAGCGGCAGAGAAGCTTTCTTT | CASGREAFF
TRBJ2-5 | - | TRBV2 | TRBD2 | TGTGCCAGCAGTGGGACTAGCGGGGGGACCCAGTACTTC | CASSGTSGGTQYF
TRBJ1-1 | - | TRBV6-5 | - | TGTGCCATCAACAGGGTTATGAACACTGAAGCTTTCTTT | CAINRVMNTEAFF
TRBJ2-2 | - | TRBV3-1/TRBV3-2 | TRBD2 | TGTGCCAGCAGTCAACTAGCGGGAGGCGGCGGGGAGCTGTTTTTT | CASSQLAGGGGELFF
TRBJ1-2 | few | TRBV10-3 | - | TGTGCCATCAGTGAGACAGGGTTTGGCTACACCTTC | CAISETGFGYTF
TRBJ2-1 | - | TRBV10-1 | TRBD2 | TGCGCCAGCAGTAAAACTAGCGGATACAATGAGCAGTTCTTC | CASSKTSGYNEQFF
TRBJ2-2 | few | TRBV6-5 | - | TGTGCCAGCACGGAGGCGGGCAAAGGCGGGGAGCTGTTTTTT | CASTEAGKGGELFF
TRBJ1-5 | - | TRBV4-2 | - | TGTGCCAGCAGCCATTCCCTTAGCAATCAGCCCCAGCATTTT | CASSHSLSNQPQHF
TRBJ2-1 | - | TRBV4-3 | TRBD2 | TGCGCCAGCAGCCTGGGACTAGCGGGAATGAATGAGCAGTTCTTC | CASSLGLAGMNEQFF
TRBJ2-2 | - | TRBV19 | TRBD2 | TGTGCCAGTACGCCGGGACTAGCGGGAGGGCGGGACACCGGGGAGCTGTTTTTT | CASTPGLAGGRDTGELFF
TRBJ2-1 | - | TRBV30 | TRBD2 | TGTGCCTGGAGTGTGGGGGGGAGGGTACCCTACAATGAGCAGTTCTTC | CAWSVGGRVPYNEQFF
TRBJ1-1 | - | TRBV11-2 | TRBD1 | TGTGCCAGCAGCTTAGCCGACAGGGGGGGCACTGAAGCTTTCTTT | CASSLADRGGTEAFF
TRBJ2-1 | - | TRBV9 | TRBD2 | TGTGCCAGCAGCGTTTCTAGCGGGGGGCCTTACAATGAGCAGTTCTTC | CASSVSSGGPYNEQFF
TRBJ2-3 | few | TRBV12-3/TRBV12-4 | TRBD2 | TGTGCCAGCAGTACTAGCGGCACAGATACGCAGTATTTT | CASSTSGTDTQYF
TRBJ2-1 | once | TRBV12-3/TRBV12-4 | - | TGTGCCAGCAGTTCAAGCCCAGAGCAGTTCTTC | CASSSSPEQFF
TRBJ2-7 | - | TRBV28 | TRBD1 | TGTGCCAGCAGTTTATCAAGGGACAGACCTATCAACGAGCAGTACTTC | CASSLSRDRPINEQYF
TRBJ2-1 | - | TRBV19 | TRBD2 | TGTGCCAGTAGTATCTGGCAAACGGGGGGCTCCTACAATGAGCAGTTCTTC | CASSIWQTGGSYNEQFF
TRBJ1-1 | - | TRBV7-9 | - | TGTGCCAGCAGCTTACAAGGGGAGGGTGAAGCTTTCTTT | CASSLQGEGEAFF
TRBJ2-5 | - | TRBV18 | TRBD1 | TGTGCCAGCTCACCCTGGGGACAGGGGTCGGAGACCCAGTACTTC | CASSPWGQGSETQYF
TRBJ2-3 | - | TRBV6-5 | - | TGTGCCACCAACAGGGTTGGCACAGATACGCAGTATTTT | CATNRVGTDTQYF
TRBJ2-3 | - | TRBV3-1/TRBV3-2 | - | TGTGCCAGCAGCCCCATTACTAGTAGCGGCACAGATACGCAGTATTTT | CASSPITSSGTDTQYF
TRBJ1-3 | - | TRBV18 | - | TGTGCCAGCGCGGAGGGGAGTAAACGAAACACCATATATTTT | CASAEGSKRNTIYF
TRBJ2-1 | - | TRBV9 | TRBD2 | TGTGCCAGCAGCGTAGGGACTAGCGGGGGTCTGACCGGGCAGTTCTTC | CASSVGTSGGLTGQFF
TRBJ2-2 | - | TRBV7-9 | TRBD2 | TGTGCCAGCATCCCAAGGCCTTCTAGCGGGCACGCGAACACCGGGGAGCTGTTTTTT | CASIPRPSSGHANTGELFF
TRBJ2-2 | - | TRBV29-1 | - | TGCAGCGCTCAAGGGGTAGGGGCGATTACCGGGGAGCTGTTTTTT | CSAQGVGAITGELFF
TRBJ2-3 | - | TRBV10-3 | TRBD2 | TGTGCCATCAGTGAGTCTACTAGCGGGGGGTGGACAGATACGCAGTATTTT | CAISESTSGGWTDTQYF
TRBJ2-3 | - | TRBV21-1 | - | TGTGCCAGCAGCAAAGGTCCGGGTGGCACAGATACGCAGTATTTT | CASSKGPGGTDTQYF
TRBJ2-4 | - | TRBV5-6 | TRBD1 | TGTGCCAGCAGCTTGGTGGTCGGACAGGGGGTCAAAAACATTCAGTACTTC | CASSLVVGQGVKNIQYF
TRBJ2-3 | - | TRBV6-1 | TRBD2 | TGTGCCAGCAGTGAAACGTCTAGCGGGACAGATACGCAGTATTTT | CASSETSSGTDTQYF
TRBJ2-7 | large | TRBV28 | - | TGTGCCAGCAGTTTCGGACAGACGAGCTCCTACGAGCAGTACTTC | CASSFGQTSSYEQYF
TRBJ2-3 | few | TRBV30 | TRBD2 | TGTGCCTGGAGCGGACTAGCGGGGAGCACAGATACGCAGTATTTT | CAWSGLAGSTDTQYF
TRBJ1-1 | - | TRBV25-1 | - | TGTGCCAGCAGTGAATACGGGTCGGGGTTCGACACTGAAGCTTTCTTT | CASSEYGSGFDTEAFF
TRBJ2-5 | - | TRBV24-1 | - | TGTGCCACCAGTGATCCCACACAGATACCCCAAGAGACCCAGTACTTC | CATSDPTQIPQETQYF